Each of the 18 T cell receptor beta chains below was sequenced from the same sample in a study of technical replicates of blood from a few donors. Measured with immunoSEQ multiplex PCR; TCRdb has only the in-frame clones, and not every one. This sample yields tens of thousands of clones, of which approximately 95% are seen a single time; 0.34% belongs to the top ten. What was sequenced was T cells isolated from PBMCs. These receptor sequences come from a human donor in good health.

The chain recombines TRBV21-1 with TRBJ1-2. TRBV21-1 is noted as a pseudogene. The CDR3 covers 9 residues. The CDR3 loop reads CAISYGYTF. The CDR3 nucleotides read TGTGCCATCTCCTATGGCTACACCTTC.

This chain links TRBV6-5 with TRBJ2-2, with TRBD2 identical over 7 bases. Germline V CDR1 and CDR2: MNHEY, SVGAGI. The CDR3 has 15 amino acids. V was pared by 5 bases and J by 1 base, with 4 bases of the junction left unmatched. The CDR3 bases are TGTGCCAGCAGTCCTGCGGGAGAGAACACCGGGGAGCTGTTTTTT. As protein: CASSPAGENTGELFF.

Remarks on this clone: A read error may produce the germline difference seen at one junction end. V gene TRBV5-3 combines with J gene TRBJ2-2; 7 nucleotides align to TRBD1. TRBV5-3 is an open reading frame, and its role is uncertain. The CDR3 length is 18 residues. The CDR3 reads CARSLSYCEGAKTGELFF. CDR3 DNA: TGTGCCAGAAGCTTGTCCTATTGCGAGGGGGCGAAGACCGGGGAGCTGTTTTTT.

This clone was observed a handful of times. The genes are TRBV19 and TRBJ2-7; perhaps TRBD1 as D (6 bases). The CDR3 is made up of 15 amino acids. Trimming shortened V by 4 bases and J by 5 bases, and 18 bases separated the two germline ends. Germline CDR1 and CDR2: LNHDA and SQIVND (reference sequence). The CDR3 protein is CASSRSTGQQHEQYF. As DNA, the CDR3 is TGTGCCAGTAGTAGGTCAACAGGGCAACAACACGAGCAGTACTTC.

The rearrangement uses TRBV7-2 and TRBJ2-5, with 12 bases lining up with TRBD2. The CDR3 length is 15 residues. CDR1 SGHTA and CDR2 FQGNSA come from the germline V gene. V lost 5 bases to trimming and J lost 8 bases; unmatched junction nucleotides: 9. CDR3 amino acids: CASSPRTSGIETQYF. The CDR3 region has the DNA TGTGCCAGCAGCCCAAGGACTAGCGGGATAGAAACCCAGTACTTC.

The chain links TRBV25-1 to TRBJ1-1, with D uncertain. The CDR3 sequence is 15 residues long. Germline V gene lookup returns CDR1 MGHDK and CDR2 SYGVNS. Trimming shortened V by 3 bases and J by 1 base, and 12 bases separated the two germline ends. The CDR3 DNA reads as TGTGCCAGCAGTGAGACGGGTCTAAAGAACACTGAAGCTTTCTTT. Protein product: CASSETGLKNTEAFF.

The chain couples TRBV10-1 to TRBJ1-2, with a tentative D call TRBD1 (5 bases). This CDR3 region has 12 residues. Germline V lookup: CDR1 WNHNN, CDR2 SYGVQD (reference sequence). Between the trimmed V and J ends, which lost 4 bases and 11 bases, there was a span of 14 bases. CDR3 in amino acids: CASSADDGGYTF. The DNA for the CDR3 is TGCGCCAGCAGTGCGGATGACGGGGGATACACCTTC.

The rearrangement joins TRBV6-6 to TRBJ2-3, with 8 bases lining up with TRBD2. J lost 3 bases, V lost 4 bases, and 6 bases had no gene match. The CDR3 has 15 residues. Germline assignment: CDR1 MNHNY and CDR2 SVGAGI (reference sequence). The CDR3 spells CASSWERETTDTQYF. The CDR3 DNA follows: TGTGCCAGCAGTTGGGAGCGGGAGACGACAGATACGCAGTATTTT.

The CDR3 DNA follows: TGCGCCAGCAGCCAAGATACGGACAGGGGGGGCACTGAAGCTTTCTTT. Translated, it gives CASSQDTDRGGTEAFF. The chain carries TRBV4-3 and TRBJ1-1; 10 bases are a match to TRBD1. Germline CDR1 LGHNA, CDR2 YSLEER. With V trimmed by 0 bases and J by 4 bases, 5 bases remained unmatched. This CDR3 spans 16 amino acids.

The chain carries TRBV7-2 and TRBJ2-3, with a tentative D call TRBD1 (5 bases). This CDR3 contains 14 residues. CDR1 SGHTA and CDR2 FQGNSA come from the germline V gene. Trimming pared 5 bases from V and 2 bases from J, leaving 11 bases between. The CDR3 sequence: CASSPTVFTDTQYF. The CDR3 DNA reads TGTGCCAGCAGCCCGACAGTTTTCACAGATACGCAGTATTTT.

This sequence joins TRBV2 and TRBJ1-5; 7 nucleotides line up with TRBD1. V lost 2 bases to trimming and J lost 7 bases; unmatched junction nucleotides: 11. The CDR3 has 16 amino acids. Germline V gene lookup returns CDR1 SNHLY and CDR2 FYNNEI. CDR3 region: CASSEKDRARGQPQHF. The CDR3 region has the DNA TGTGCCAGCAGTGAAAAAGACAGGGCAAGGGGACAGCCCCAGCATTTT.

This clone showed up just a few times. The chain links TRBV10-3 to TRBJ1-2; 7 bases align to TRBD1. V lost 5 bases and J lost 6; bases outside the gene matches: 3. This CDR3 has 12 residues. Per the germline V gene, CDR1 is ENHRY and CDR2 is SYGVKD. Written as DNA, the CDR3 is TGTGCCATCAGTAGAGACAGGGATGGCTACACCTTC. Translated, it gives CAISRDRDGYTF.

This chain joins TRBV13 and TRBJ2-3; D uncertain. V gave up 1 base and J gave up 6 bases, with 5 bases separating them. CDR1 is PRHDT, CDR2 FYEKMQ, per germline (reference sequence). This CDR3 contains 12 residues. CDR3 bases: TGTGCCAGCAGCTTAGACCGGGATACGCAGTATTTT. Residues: CASSLDRDTQYF.

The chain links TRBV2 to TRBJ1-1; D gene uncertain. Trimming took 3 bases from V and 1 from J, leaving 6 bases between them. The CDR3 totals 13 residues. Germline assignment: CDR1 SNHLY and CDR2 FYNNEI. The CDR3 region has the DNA TGTGCCAGCAGTGAGGGCTGGAACACTGAAGCTTTCTTT. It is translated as CASSEGWNTEAFF.

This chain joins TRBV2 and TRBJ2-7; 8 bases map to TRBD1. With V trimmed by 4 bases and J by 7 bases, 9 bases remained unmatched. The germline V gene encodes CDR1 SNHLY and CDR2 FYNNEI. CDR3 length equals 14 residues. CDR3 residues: CASSVRQGANEQYF. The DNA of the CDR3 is TGTGCCAGCAGTGTTCGGCAGGGGGCTAATGAGCAGTACTTC.

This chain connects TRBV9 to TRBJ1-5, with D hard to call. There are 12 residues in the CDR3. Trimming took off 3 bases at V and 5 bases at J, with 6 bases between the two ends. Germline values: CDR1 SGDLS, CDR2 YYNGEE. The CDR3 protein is CASSAGHQPQHF. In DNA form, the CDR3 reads TGTGCCAGCAGCGCGGGTCATCAGCCCCAGCATTTT.

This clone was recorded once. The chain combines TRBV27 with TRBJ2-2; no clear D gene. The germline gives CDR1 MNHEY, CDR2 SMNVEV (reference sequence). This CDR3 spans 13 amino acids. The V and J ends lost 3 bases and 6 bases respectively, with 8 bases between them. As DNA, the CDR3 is TGTGCCAGCAGTTTGGGCTCGGCCGGGGAGCTGTTTTTT. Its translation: CASSLGSAGELFF.

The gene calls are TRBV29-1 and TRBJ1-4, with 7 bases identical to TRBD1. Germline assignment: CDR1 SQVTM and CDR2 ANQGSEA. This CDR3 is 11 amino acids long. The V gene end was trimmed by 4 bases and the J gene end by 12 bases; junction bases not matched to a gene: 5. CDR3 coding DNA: TGCAGCGTTGGGACAGGCTCTCAACTGTTTTTT. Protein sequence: CSVGTGSQLFF. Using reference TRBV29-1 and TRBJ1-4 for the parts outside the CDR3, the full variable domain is SAVISQKPSRDICQRGTSLTIQCQVDSQVTMMFWYRQQPGQSLTLIATANQGSEATYESGFVIDKFPISRPNLTFSTLTVSNMSPEDSSIYLCSVGTGSQLFFGSGTQLSVL.